This T cell receptor beta chain was captured by sequencing in a study of vaccination effects on CD4 cells after COVID-19. Study as a whole: After expansion with viral peptide pools in the ViraFEST assay, antigen-specific CD4+ T cells were sequenced.

Findings and limits, study-wide: Of the vaccine-induced clones from healthy vaccinees, merely 1 of 255 recognized common cold coronaviruses as well.

Repertoires were generated with immunoSEQ multiplex PCR, while TCRdb's copy carries only in-frame clones and drops some. The data contain around 46,000 clones, 55% to 75% of them singletons. After around 10 days in culture, the CD4+ T cells were isolated. Vaccinated participants had no history of SARS-CoV-2 infection and tested negative for nucleocapsid antibodies. Both day 3 and day 7 saw half the medium replaced with IL-2 medium. With respect to this clone: Its specificity is not known.

V was cut by 0 bases and J by 4 bases, with 12 bases left in between. Looked up from germline, CDR1 is MNHEY and CDR2 is SVGEGT. The CDR3 is 15 amino acids. This rearrangement joins TRBV6-2 or TRBV6-3 to TRBJ1-2; perhaps TRBD1 as D (6 bases). This sequence originates from a human donor who received a COVID-19 vaccine. The material sequenced was CD4+ T cells from PBMCs cultured without peptide, taken before COVID-19 vaccination. The CDR3, as DNA: TGTGCCAGCAGTTACTCCTTTCAGGGGTTCTATGGCTACACCTTC. Translation gives CASSYSFQGFYGYTF.